This T cell receptor beta chain was captured in a study of graft-versus-host responses after intestinal transplantation. Study-wide results and caveats: The authors found GvH clones in recipient marrow, some appearing first in ileum or blood.

CDR3 length: 14 amino acids. Trimming removed 4 bases from V and 2 bases from J; junction bases left unmatched: 4. In germline, CDR1 is MDHEN, CDR2 SYDVKM. Here immunoSEQ multiplex PCR was the method, and the copy in TCRdb shows in-frame clones only, minus some. This table has around 88,000 clones, roughly 80% appearing once. For this clone: Its antigen is currently unknown.

The sample in question was unstimulated CD8+ T cells sorted from spleen or lymph node cells, obtained before intestinal transplant. The clonotype originates from a human donor who received an intestinal transplant. The chain carries TRBV28 and TRBJ2-5, with 7 positions matching TRBD1. The CDR3 sequence: CASSSRQGQETQYF. CDR3 bases: TGTGCCAGCAGTTCCCGACAGGGACAAGAGACCCAGTACTTC.